This TCR beta chain was observed in a study of control samples from healthy donors and cancer patients. The CDR3 spans 16 residues. Looked up from germline, CDR1 is MNHEY and CDR2 is SVGEGT. Repertoires were generated with immunoSEQ multiplex PCR, while TCRdb's copy carries only in-frame clones and drops some. The sample lists about 55,000 clones; over 85% were seen once. J is TRBJ1-5 and V is TRBV6-2 or TRBV6-3; D is possibly TRBD2 (6 bases). TRBJ2-3 matches the DNA end more closely, so the J call is doubtful. The source of this sequence is a man aged 30 to 39 in good health. Input material: blood. CDR3 in DNA: TGTGCCAGCACCCCGACGGCGGGAAAAGGGAATCAGCCCCAGTATTTT. Amino acids: CASTPTAGKGNQPQYF.